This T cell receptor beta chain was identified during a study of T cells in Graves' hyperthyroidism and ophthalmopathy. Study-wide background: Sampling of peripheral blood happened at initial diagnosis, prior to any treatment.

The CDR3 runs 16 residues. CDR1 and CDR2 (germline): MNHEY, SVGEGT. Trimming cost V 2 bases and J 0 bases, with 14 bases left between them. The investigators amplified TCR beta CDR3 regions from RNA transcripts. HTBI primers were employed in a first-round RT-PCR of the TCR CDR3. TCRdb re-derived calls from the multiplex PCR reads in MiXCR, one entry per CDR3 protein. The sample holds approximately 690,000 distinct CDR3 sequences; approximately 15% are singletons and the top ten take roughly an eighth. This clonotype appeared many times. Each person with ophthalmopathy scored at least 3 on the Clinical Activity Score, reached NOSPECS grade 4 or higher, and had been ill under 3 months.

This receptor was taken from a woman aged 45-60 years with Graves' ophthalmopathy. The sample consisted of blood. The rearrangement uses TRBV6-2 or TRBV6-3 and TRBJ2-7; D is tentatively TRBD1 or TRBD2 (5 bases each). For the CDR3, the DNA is TGTGCCAGCAGTTACCCGGGGACGGAATACTCCTACGAGCAGTACTTC. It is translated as CASSYPGTEYSYEQYF.